This T cell receptor beta chain was identified in a study of shared clonotypes between healthy human individuals. This CDR3 region has 13 residues. V was pared by 4 bases and J by 7 bases, with 13 bases between. Germline loops: CDR1 WSHSY, CDR2 SAAADI. Donors, healthy HIV-negative adults, lacked recent acute infections or vaccinations. Naive CD45RA+ and memory CD45RA-negative subsets were split from CD4+ cells. How the authors handled the data: ImmunoSEQ supplied junction-only sequences lacking quality scores, so filtering was different. The repertoire was sequenced with immunoSEQ multiplex PCR; TCRdb's copy has only in-frame clones and lacks some. The V and J calls and the clone size are those of that table, but D and trimming were determined from the DNA. The sample shows over 2 million clones, 90% to 95% of them seen only once.

The chain links TRBV10-2 to TRBJ2-5; D call uncertain. The TCR sequence derives from a man younger than 35 in good health. Source material: naive CD4+ T cells sorted from blood. Stated subset: CD45RA+ positively selected. In nucleotides, the CDR3 is TGCGCCAGCAGTGCCGCAGGCGCAGGGACCCAGTACTTC. It is translated as CASSAAGAGTQYF.